This T cell receptor beta chain was documented in a study of blood T cell repertoires in COVID-19. Study information: Sources were T cells, B-cell-depleted T cells, or PBMCs; the material itself was cDNA or gDNA.

V was trimmed by 4 bases and J by 0 bases, leaving 7 bases between them. CDR1 SGHRS and CDR2 YFSETQ come from the germline V gene. The CDR3 runs 14 residues. Authors' processing steps: Estimates of nucleated cell counts were drawn from the amplification of reference gene primers. The data were produced by immunoSEQ multiplex PCR, yet TCRdb's version contains in-frame clones alone and is incomplete. The V and J calls and clone size were taken over from that table, and D and trimming were inferred from the DNA. Among about 150,000 clones listed, approximately 91% were seen once. The sequence was collected from a woman aged 70 to 79 with acute or convalescent COVID-19. Source material: peripheral blood. The J gene is TRBJ1-4, the V gene TRBV5-1; no firm D call. The CDR3: CASSGSATNEKLFF. In DNA, the CDR3 is TGCGCCAGCAGCGGCAGTGCAACTAATGAAAAACTGTTTTTT.